This is a list of T cell receptor beta chains from one sample in a study of blood T cell repertoires in COVID-19. Here immunoSEQ multiplex PCR was the method, and the copy in TCRdb shows in-frame clones only, minus some. This table holds fewer than 500,000 clones, around 88% found once. Sequencing was done on a sample of peripheral blood. Source of these receptors: a woman in her 30s with acute or convalescent COVID-19. The CDR3 runs from the conserved cysteine through the conserved F or W. The D gene is left open where the match is weak. Only some rows state a clone size, as once, few, many or a class for expanded clones.

>TRBJ1-2|TRBV15|-|-
TGTGCCACCCGCGAGAGACTAACCAGTAACTATGGCTACACCTTC
CATRERLTSNYGYTF
>TRBJ2-7|TRBV11-3|-|-
TGTGCCAGCAGCTTAGGGCGGACCTACGAGCAGTACTTC
CASSLGRTYEQYF
>TRBJ2-4|TRBV4-1|-|-
TGCGCCAGCAGCCAAGGACGGGCCAGAGGGCAAAAAAACATTCAGTACTTC
CASSQGRARGQKNIQYF
>TRBJ2-5|TRBV3-1/TRBV3-2|TRBD2|once
TGTGCCAGCAGCCAAGAATCGTGGACTAGTGATGGTCGGCAAGAGACCCAGTACTTC
CASSQESWTSDGRQETQYF
>TRBJ2-1|TRBV5-1|TRBD2|-
TGCGCCAGCAGCTCAATGGCTAGCGGGGGGGCCGGGCAGTTCTTC
CASSSMASGGAGQFF
>TRBJ2-3|TRBV14|-|-
TGTGCCAGCAGCCATGGGCGAGGGCCAGCTAGCACAGATACGCAGTATTTT
CASSHGRGPASTDTQYF
>TRBJ2-1|TRBV7-9|-|-
TGTGCCAGCAGCTTAGATCCCCCGGGGAAAAATGAGCAGTTCTTC
CASSLDPPGKNEQFF
>TRBJ1-1|TRBV15|-|-
TGTGCCACCAGCAGAGATTGGAGGTCTGAAGCTTTCTTT
CATSRDWRSEAFF
>TRBJ2-1|TRBV6-4|TRBD2|once
TGTGCCAGCAGTGAACTAGCGGGCGCCAATGAGCAGTTCTTC
CASSELAGANEQFF
>TRBJ1-2|TRBV7-9|TRBD1|-
TGTGCCAGCAGCTTAGTAGGGGGGACAGGTTATGGCTACACCTTC
CASSLVGGTGYGYTF
>TRBJ2-5|TRBV19|-|-
TGTGCCAGTAGTATAGCGTTCCAAGAGACCCAGTACTTC
CASSIAFQETQYF
>TRBJ2-7|TRBV6-5|-|once
TGTGCCAGCAGGGACATACCGGAGGAGCAGTACTTC
CASRDIPEEQYF
>TRBJ2-2|TRBV9|-|-
TGTGCCAGCGGGAAGGAGGGGGGGTCACCCGGGGAGCTGTTTTTT
CASGKEGGSPGELFF
>TRBJ1-1|TRBV6-5|TRBD1|few
TGTGCCAGCGGGACAGACATGAACACTGAAGCTTTCTTT
CASGTDMNTEAFF
>TRBJ1-5|TRBV19|-|-
TGTGCCAGTCACAGGTTCGGTCAGCCCCAGCATTTT
CASHRFGQPQHF
>TRBJ2-3|TRBV5-4|TRBD1|-
TGTGCCAGCAGCCTCAGGGGGCCGGCGCCAGATACGCAGTATTTT
CASSLRGPAPDTQYF
>TRBJ2-1|TRBV10-1|-|-
TGCGCCAGCAGTGATATCTTGGCAGGGGTGGAGTTCTTC
CASSDILAGVEFF
>TRBJ2-3|TRBV4-1|TRBD2|few
TGCGCCAGCAACCCCGGGGGGGTGGGGACAGATACGCAGTATTTT
CASNPGGVGTDTQYF
>TRBJ2-4|TRBV15|TRBD2|-
TGTGCCACCAGGAGACTAGCGGGGGGCCACGGCATTCAGTACTTC
CATRRLAGGHGIQYF
>TRBJ2-1|TRBV19|-|-
TGTGCCAGTAGTATTACACGGGGCAATGAGCAGTTCTTC
CASSITRGNEQFF
>TRBJ2-2|TRBV7-2|TRBD1|-
TGTGCCAGCAACAGGGGGCTAAGGAATTTGAACACCGGGGAGCTGTTTTTT
CASNRGLRNLNTGELFF
>TRBJ1-4|TRBV23-1|-|few
TGCGCCAGCTGTCCAGCGGGAGGGGGGCGCGGAAAACTGTTTTTT
CASCPAGGGRGKLFF
>TRBJ1-5|TRBV7-8|-|-
TGTGCCAGCAGCTTAGGGTTTTCAGGACTCAATCAGCCCCAGCATTTT
CASSLGFSGLNQPQHF
>TRBJ1-2|TRBV28|-|-
TGTGCCAGCACCCAAGGGGGGGGGAACTATGGCTACACCTTC
CASTQGGGNYGYTF
>TRBJ2-3|TRBV12-3/TRBV12-4|-|once
TGTGCCAGCAGTTTATCACAAGATACGCAGTATTTT
CASSLSQDTQYF
>TRBJ2-5|TRBV7-9|TRBD1|-
TGTGCCAGCAGACACGGGACAGGACAAGAGACCCAGTACTTC
CASRHGTGQETQYF
>TRBJ1-2|TRBV30|TRBD1|-
TGTGCCTGCACTTGGGACAGGGTCGGTCGGGGCTACACCTTC
CACTWDRVGRGYTF
>TRBJ2-3|TRBV4-1|TRBD1|-
TGCGCCAGCAGCCAAGAACATGGGGACAGGGGGCCGGATACGCAGTATTTT
CASSQEHGDRGPDTQYF
>TRBJ2-5|TRBV2|-|-
TGTGCCAGCACTCGAATGGGAGAAGAGACCCAGTACTTC
CASTRMGEETQYF
>TRBJ2-7|TRBV28|-|-
TGTGCCAGCAGTCCCAAGACGGGCAGGGACTACGAGCAGTACTTC
CASSPKTGRDYEQYF
>TRBJ2-5|TRBV27|-|-
TGTGCCAGCTGCCCCGGGGGTAACCAAGAGACCCAGTACTTC
CASCPGGNQETQYF
>TRBJ1-1|TRBV28|-|few
TGTGCCAGCAGTCCAGAAACGAACACTGAAGCTTTCTTT
CASSPETNTEAFF
>TRBJ2-2|TRBV12-5|TRBD1|once
TGTGCTAGTGGTTTGAACCAAAAGACAGGGGGCATCGCCGGGGAGCTGTTTTTT
CASGLNQKTGGIAGELFF
>TRBJ1-2|TRBV27|TRBD1|-
TGTGCCAGCAGGGGGGAAGACAGGGGTTACTATGGCTACACCTTC
CASRGEDRGYYGYTF
>TRBJ1-1|TRBV5-1|-|-
TGCGCCAGCAGCTTGGGGCGGGGTCTGTACACTGAAGCTTTCTTT
CASSLGRGLYTEAFF
>TRBJ2-3|TRBV7-3|TRBD2|-
TGTGCCAGCAGCGCGACTAGCGGGGGGCGAGGAGATACGCAGTATTTT
CASSATSGGRGDTQYF
>TRBJ2-3|TRBV13|TRBD2|-
TGTGCCAGCAGCTTCGTAAGAGCGGGGGGCACAGATACGCAGTATTTT
CASSFVRAGGTDTQYF
>TRBJ2-3|TRBV18|TRBD2|-
TGTGCCAGCTCAACGCAACTAGCGGGTGGCCCCGCAGATACGCAGTATTTT
CASSTQLAGGPADTQYF
>TRBJ2-5|TRBV25-1|-|-
TGTGCCAGCAGTCTGGGAGGAAGCCCTAAGACCCAGTACTTC
CASSLGGSPKTQYF
>TRBJ2-3|TRBV27|-|-
TGTGCCAGCAGTTTATTCCAGACAGGTGATACGCAGTATTTT
CASSLFQTGDTQYF
>TRBJ2-7|TRBV11-2|-|-
TGTGCCAGCAGCTTAGTGGCGGGCTCCTACGAGCAGTACTTC
CASSLVAGSYEQYF
>TRBJ2-7|TRBV5-1|-|-
TGCGCCAGCAGTTCACCCGACAGAACCACCTACGAGCAGTACTTC
CASSSPDRTTYEQYF
>TRBJ1-2|TRBV28|TRBD1|-
TGTGCCGGCCGGGGACAGGGTAACTATGGCTACACCTTC
CAGRGQGNYGYTF
>TRBJ1-1|TRBV19|-|-
TGTGCCAGTCTGTTGCCGGAGGAATTCGTGAACACTGAAGCTTTCTTT
CASLLPEEFVNTEAFF
>TRBJ1-4|TRBV5-8|-|once
TGTGCCAGCAGCTTGCCAGGAGGTCAGGAAAAACTGTTTTTT
CASSLPGGQEKLFF
>TRBJ2-3|TRBV7-3|-|-
TGTGCCAGCAGCTCCGGGGGGCGGCCCCCAGATACGCAGTATTTT
CASSSGGRPPDTQYF
>TRBJ2-5|TRBV19|TRBD1|-
TGTGCCAGTAGTATGGCGGGACAGGGGTACCAAGAGACCCAGTACTTC
CASSMAGQGYQETQYF
>TRBJ1-2|TRBV27|-|-
TGTGCCAGCAGTTTATCGCCGGGGAACTATGGCTACACCTTC
CASSLSPGNYGYTF